Each of the 5 T cell receptor beta chains below was sequenced from the same sample in a study of T cells in women clearing cervical HPV infection. TCRdb's table, derived via immunoSEQ multiplex PCR, lists solely in-frame clones and lacks some. The specimen's table records around 48,000 clones. Sequencing was carried out using blood buffy coat. Source of these receptors: a woman aged 18 to 69 with a cervical HPV16 infection that either progressed to CIN3+ or cleared (not recorded which).

As to this clone: The read ends 3 residues shy of where the CDR3 ends; the end is completed using the germline J gene. V gene TRBV14 combines with J gene TRBJ1-5, with 8 bases lining up with TRBD1. This CDR3 is 17 amino acids long. Trimming cost V 3 bases and J 2 bases; bases outside gene matches: 9. From germline, CDR1 is SGHDN and CDR2 FVKESK. The CDR3 loop is CASSHQDGQGGNQPQHF. CDR3 bases read: TGTGCCAGCAGCCATCAGGATGGACAGGGTGGCAATCAGCCC.

A word on this clone: The CDR3 goes on 3 residues after the read ends, and that part is filled in from the germline J gene. The V gene is TRBV10-2, the J gene TRBJ2-7; 11 bases line up with TRBD2. The CDR3 loop spans 17 amino acids. Germline CDR1 and CDR2: WSHSY and SAAADI. V lost 8 bases and J lost 0; bases outside the gene matches: 12. CDR3 bases read: TGCGCCAGCTCCCGCGGGACTAGCGGTATGAGCTCCTACGAG. It translates to CASSRGTSGMSSYE. The complete CDR3 sequence is CASSRGTSGMSSYEQYF.

With respect to this clone: The DNA ends 3 residues before the CDR3 does, and the rest of the CDR3 is filled in from the germline J gene. This chain connects TRBV5-4 to TRBJ2-4, with unresolved D. The V and J ends lost 4 bases and 8 bases respectively, with 16 bases between them. The CDR3 is 14 amino acids. Germline V gene sequence: CDR1 SGHNT, CDR2 YYREEE (reference sequence). The DNA read from the CDR3 is TGTGCCAGCAGCCCCTCCCTCCAACAACACATT. Protein: CASSPSLQQHI. The complete CDR3 sequence is CASSPSLQQHIQYF.

Turning to this clone: The CDR3 goes on 3 residues after the read ends, and that part is filled in from the germline J gene. The rearrangement uses TRBV5-1 and TRBJ1-1, with 11 bases fitting TRBD1. There are 17 residues in the CDR3. V trimming: 3 bases; J trimming: 5 bases; junction bases outside the gene matches: 12. Germline V gives CDR1 SGHRS, CDR2 YFSETQ. Incomplete CDR3 DNA: TGCGCCAGCAGCTGGGGACGGACAGGGGGCATGACGACTGAA. This translates into CASSWGRTGGMTTE. The whole CDR3 is CASSWGRTGGMTTEAFF. The variable domain in full, with the rest retrieved from reference TRBV5-1 and TRBJ1-1, is KAGVTQTPRYLIKTRGQQVTLSCSPISGHRSVSWYQQTPGQGLQFLFEYFSETQRNKGNFPGRFSGRQFSNSRSEMNVSTLELGDSALYLCASSWGRTGGMTTEAFFGQGTRLTVV.

A remark on this clone: The read gets to within 3 residues of the CDR3 end, and the germline J gene fills in the rest. J is TRBJ1-2 and V is TRBV5-1; D possibly corresponds to TRBD1 (5 bases). There are 15 residues in the CDR3. V lost 6 bases to trimming and J lost 3 bases, with 18 bases between them. Germline CDR1 SGHRS, CDR2 YFSETQ. The CDR3 bases that were read are TGCGCCAGCAATCTTTTAACAGGTGCTGACTATGGC. Its translation is CASNLLTGADYG. The complete CDR3 protein is CASNLLTGADYGYTF.